The clone carrying this T cell receptor beta chain has ten or more counts. For TCR beta, libraries came from iRepertoire HTBI primers and Arm-PCR of CDR3 regions. TCRdb used MiXCR to reprocess the multiplex PCR reads, holding one entry per CDR3 protein. The sample consists of roughly 500,000 distinct CDR3 sequences, roughly 14% of them appearing once. CDR1 and CDR2 from the germline V gene are SGHDN and FVKESK. Trimming took off 1 base at V and 0 bases at J, with 22 bases between the two ends. The CDR3 has 19 residues. Time point in this sample: newly diagnosed GD, antithyroid drugs for less than 3 months. RNA from PBMCs was the source of the TCR library. The record originates from a study of regulatory T cells in long-lasting Graves disease. The same specimen was also included in a second study, on T cells in Graves' hyperthyroidism and ophthalmopathy.

The sample consisted of peripheral blood mononuclear cells (PBMCs), taken at new diagnosis, from a patient treated with antithyroid drugs. This receptor was obtained from a man aged 30-40 years with Graves disease. This sequence joins TRBV14 and TRBJ2-7; no definite D call. CDR3 protein: CASSQVKVDGSSFSYEQYF. As DNA, the CDR3 is TGTGCCAGCAGCCAAGTTAAGGTGGACGGGTCGTCGTTCTCCTACGAGCAGTACTTC.